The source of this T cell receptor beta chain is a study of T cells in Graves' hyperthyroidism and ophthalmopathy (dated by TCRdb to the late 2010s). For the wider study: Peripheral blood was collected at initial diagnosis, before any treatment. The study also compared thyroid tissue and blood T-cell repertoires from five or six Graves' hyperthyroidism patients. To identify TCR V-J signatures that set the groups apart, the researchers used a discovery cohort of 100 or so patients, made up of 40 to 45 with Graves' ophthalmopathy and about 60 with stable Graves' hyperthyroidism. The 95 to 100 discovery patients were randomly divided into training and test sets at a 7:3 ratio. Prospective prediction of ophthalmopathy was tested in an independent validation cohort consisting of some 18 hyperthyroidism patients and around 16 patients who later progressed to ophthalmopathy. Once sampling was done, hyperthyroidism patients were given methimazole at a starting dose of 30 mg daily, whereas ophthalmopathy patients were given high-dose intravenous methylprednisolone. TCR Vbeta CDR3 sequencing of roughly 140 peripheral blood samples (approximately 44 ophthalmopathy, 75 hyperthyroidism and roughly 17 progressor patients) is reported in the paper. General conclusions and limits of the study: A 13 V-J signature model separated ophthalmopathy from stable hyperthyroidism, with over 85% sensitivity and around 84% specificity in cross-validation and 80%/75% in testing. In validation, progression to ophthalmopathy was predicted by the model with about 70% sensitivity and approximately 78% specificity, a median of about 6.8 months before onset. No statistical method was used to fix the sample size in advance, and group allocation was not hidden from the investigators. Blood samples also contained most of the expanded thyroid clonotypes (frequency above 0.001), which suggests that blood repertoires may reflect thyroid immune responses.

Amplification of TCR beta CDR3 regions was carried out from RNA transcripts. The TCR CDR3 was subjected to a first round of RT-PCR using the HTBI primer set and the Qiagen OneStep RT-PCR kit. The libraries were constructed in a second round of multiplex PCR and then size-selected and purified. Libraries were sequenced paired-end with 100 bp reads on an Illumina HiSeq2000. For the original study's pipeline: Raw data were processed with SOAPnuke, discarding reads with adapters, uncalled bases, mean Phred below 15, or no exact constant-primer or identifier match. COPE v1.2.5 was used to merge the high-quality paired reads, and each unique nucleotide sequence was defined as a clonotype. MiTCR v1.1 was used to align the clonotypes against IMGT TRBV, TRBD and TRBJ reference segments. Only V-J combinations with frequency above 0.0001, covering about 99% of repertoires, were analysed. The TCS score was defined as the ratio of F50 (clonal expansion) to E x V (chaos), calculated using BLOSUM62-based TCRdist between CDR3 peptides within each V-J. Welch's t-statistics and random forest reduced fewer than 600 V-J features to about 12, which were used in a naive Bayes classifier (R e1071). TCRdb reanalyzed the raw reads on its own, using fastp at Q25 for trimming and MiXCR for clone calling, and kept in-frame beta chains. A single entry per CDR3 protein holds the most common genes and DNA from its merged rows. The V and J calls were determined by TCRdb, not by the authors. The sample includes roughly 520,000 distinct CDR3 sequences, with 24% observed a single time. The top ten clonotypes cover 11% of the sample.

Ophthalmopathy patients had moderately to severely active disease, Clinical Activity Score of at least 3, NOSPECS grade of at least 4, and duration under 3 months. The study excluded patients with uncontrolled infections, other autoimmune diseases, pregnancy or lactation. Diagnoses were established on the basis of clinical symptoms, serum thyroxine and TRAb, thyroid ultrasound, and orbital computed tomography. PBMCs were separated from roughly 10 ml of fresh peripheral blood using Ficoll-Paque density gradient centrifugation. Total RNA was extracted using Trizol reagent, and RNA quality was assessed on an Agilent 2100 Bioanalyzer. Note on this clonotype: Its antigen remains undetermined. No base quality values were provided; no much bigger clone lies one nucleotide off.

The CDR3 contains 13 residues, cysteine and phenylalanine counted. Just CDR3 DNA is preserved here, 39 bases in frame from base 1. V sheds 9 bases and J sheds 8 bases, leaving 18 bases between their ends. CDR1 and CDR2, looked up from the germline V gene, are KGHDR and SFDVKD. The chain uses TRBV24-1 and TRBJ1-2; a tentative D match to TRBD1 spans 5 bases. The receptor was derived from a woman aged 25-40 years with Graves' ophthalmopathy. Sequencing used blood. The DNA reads TGTGCCACCTCTGGGTCGGACACTCAAGGCTACACCTTC. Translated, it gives CATSGSDTQGYTF.